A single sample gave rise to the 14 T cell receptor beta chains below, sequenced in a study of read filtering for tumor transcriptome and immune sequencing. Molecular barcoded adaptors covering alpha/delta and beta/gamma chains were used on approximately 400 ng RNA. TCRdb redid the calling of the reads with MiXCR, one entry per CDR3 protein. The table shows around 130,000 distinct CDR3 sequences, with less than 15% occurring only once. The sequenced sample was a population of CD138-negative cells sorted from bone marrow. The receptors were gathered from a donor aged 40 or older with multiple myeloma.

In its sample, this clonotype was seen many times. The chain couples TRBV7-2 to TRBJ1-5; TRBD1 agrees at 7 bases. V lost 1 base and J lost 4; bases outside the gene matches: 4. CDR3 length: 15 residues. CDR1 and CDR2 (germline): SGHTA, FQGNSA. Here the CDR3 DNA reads TGTGCCAGCAGCTTAGGAGGGGGCACGAATCAGCCCCAGCATTTT. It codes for CASSLGGGTNQPQHF.

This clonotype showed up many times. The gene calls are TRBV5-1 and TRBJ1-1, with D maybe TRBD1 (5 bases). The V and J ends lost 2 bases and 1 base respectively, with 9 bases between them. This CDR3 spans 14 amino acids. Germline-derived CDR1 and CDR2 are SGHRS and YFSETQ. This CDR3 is CASSFWGTNTEAFF. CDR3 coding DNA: TGCGCCAGCAGCTTTTGGGGGACGAACACTGAAGCTTTCTTT.

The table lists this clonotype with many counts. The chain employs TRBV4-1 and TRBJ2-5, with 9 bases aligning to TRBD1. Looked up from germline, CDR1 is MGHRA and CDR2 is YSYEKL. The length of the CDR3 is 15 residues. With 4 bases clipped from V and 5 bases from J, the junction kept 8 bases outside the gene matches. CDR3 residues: CASSPRGQGWETQYF. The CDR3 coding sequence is TGCGCCAGCAGCCCCCGGGGACAGGGATGGGAGACCCAGTACTTC.

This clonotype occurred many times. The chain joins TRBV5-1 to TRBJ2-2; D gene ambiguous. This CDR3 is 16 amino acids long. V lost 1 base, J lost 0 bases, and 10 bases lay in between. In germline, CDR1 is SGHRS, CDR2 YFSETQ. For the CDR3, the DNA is TGCGCCAGCAGCTTGCTCGGCAGCCCGAACACCGGGGAGCTGTTTTTT. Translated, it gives CASSLLGSPNTGELFF. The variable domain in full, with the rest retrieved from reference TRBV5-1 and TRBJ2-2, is KAGVTQTPRYLIKTRGQQVTLSCSPISGHRSVSWYQQTPGQGLQFLFEYFSETQRNKGNFPGRFSGRQFSNSRSEMNVSTLELGDSALYLCASSLLGSPNTGELFFGEGSRLTVL.

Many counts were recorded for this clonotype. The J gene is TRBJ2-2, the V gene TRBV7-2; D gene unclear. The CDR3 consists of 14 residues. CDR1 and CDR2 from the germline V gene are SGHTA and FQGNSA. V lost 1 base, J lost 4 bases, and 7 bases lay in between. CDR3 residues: CASSLGTSTGELFF. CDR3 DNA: TGTGCCAGCAGCTTAGGGACGTCCACCGGGGAGCTGTTTTTT. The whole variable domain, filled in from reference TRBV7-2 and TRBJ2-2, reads GAGVSQSPSNKVTEKGKDVELRCDPISGHTALYWYRQSLGQGLEFLIYFQGNSAPDKSGLPSDRFSAERTGGSVSTLTIQRTQQEDSAVYLCASSLGTSTGELFFGEGSRLTVL.

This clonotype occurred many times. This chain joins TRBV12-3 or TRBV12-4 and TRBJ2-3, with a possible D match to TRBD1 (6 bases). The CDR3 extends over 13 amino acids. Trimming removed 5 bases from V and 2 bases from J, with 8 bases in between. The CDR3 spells CASSQGFTDTQYF. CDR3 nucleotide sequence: TGTGCCAGCAGTCAGGGGTTCACAGATACGCAGTATTTT.

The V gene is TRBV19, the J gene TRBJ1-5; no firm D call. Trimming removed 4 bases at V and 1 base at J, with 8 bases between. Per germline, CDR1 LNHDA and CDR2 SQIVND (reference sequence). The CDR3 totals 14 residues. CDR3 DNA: TGTGCCAGTAGTAGACGACAAAGCAATCAGCCCCAGCATTTT. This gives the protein CASSRRQSNQPQHF.

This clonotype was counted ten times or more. The CDR3 spells CASRQGRPDTQYF. CDR3 coding DNA: TGTGCCAGCAGACAGGGACGACCAGATACGCAGTATTTT. The rearrangement uses TRBV25-1 and TRBJ2-3; possibly TRBD1 for D (6 bases). Germline values: CDR1 MGHDK, CDR2 SYGVNS. The V end was cut by 6 bases, the J end by 4 bases, with 11 bases between. CDR3 length: 13 amino acids.

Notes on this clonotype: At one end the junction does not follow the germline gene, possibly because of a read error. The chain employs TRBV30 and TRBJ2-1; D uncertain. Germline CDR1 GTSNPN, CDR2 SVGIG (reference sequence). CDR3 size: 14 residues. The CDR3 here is CAWPLTEAYDEQFF. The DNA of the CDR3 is TGTGCCTGGCCACTAACGGAAGCCTACGATGAGCAGTTCTTC. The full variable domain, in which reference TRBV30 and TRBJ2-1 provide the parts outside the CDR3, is SQTIHQWPATLVQPVGSPLSLECTVEGTSNPNLYWYRQAAGRGLQLLFYSVGIGQISSEVPQNLSASRPQDRQFILSSKKLLLSDSGFYLCAWPLTEAYDEQFFGPGTRLTVL.

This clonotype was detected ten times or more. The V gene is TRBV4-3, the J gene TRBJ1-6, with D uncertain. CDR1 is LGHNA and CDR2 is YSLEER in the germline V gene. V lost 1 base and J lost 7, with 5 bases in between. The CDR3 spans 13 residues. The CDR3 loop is CASSQAGNSPLHF. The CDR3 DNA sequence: TGCGCCAGCAGCCAAGCTGGAAATTCACCCCTCCACTTT.

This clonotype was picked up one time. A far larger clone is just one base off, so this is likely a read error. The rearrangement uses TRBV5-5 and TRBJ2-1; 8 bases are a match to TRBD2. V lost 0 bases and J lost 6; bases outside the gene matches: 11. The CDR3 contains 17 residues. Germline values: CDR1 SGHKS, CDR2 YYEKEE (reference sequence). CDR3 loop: CASSLVLPAGASNEQFF. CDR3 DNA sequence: TGTGCCAGCAGCTTGGTCTTACCAGCGGGAGCTAGCAATGAGCAGTTCTTC.

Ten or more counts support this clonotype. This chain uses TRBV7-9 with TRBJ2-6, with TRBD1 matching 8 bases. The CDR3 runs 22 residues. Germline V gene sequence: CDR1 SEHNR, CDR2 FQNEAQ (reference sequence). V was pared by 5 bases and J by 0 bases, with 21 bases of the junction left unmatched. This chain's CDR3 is CASSPGLSRDRLAGSGANVLTF. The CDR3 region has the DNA TGTGCCAGCAGCCCCGGCCTCTCCCGGGACAGGTTAGCCGGCTCTGGGGCCAACGTCCTGACTTTC.

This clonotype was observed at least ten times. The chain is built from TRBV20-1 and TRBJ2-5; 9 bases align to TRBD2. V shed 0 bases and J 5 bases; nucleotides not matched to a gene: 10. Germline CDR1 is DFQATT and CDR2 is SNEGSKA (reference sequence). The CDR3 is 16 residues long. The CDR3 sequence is CSARDAMAGGPETQYF. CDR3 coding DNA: TGCAGTGCTAGAGATGCTATGGCGGGAGGGCCGGAGACCCAGTACTTC.

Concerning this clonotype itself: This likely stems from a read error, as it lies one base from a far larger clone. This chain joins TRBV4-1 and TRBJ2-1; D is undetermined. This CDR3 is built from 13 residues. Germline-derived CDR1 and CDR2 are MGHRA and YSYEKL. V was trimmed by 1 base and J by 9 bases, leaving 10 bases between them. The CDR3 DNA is TGCGCCAGCAGCCAAGGAGGCATGGGTGAGCAGTTCTTC. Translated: CASSQGGMGEQFF.